This T cell receptor beta chain was identified during a study of response to subunit inactivated influenza vaccine. TCRdb called the RT-PCR reads again in MiXCR, with one record for every CDR3 protein. Among about 160,000 distinct CDR3 sequences listed, roughly 11% were seen once. This clonotype was counted between two and nine times. The CDR3 has 11 amino acids. V was trimmed by 5 bases and J by 1 base, leaving 5 bases between them. Germline CDR1 and CDR2: SQVTM and ANQGSEA. This specimen consisted of non-naive T cells sorted from PBMCs, obtained roughly 48 days after vaccination. The chain couples TRBV29-1 to TRBJ1-1; D gene uncertain. This TCR derives from a man aged 50 to 60 who received an inactivated influenza vaccine. In DNA form, the CDR3 reads TGCAGCGTTAACAAGAACACTGAAGCTTTCTTT. It translates to CSVNKNTEAFF.